Presented here are 21 T cell receptor beta chains from one specimen sequenced in a study of metastatic and nonmetastatic thyroid tumors. All patients were untreated before thyroid surgery. With MiXCR, TCRdb called clones anew from the PCR reads. Of 25,000 to 30,000 clones listed, roughly 17% are singletons. The material sequenced was blood. The source of these receptors is a male donor with papillary thyroid cancer or a benign thyroid nodule (not recorded which). Some clones in this sample may be carry-over from other donors' samples.

This sequence joins TRBV7-3 and TRBJ1-3, with 7 bases lining up with TRBD1. This CDR3 is built from 13 residues. Trimming removed 5 bases from V and 8 bases from J; junction bases left unmatched: 6. CDR1 is SGHTA, CDR2 FQGTGA, per germline. The CDR3 DNA reads as TGTGCCAGCAGCGTGGACAGGCGGGACACCATATATTTT. Translation gives CASSVDRRDTIYF.

This clone was picked up many times. With a much larger clone just one base away, this may be a read error. The same CDR3 also results from other DNA sequences found in this sample. V and J are TRBV18 and TRBJ2-2; the D gene is possibly TRBD2 (5 bases). There are 15 residues in the CDR3. Germline V gene sequence: CDR1 KGHSH, CDR2 LQKENI. CDR3 sequence reads: CASSARRPETGELFF. The CDR3 nucleotides are TGCGCCAGCTCCGCTCGGAGGCCGGAGACCGGGGAGCTGTTTTTT.

This clone was detected many times. The chain employs TRBV5-1 and TRBJ2-3; D unresolved. Trimming pared 2 bases from V and 6 bases from J, leaving 10 bases between. This CDR3 spans 13 amino acids. Per the germline V gene, CDR1 is SGHRS and CDR2 is YFSETQ. CDR3 sequence reads: CASSLAGLDTQYF. Written as DNA, the CDR3 is TGCGCCAGCAGCTTAGCCGGCTTGGATACGCAGTATTTT.

This clone was seen ten or more times. V is TRBV5-6 and J is TRBJ2-1; 11 nucleotides align to TRBD1. The germline V gene has CDR1 SGHDT and CDR2 YYEEEE. V lost 4 bases to trimming and J lost 9 bases; unmatched junction nucleotides: 3. The CDR3 loop spans 13 amino acids. The CDR3 region is CASSPDRGPEQFF. In nucleotides, the CDR3 is TGTGCCAGCAGCCCGGACAGGGGGCCTGAGCAGTTCTTC.

This clone was counted many times. This chain links TRBV18 with TRBJ1-1; D is unresolved. This CDR3 has 13 residues. Germline V gene sequence: CDR1 KGHSH, CDR2 LQKENI. The V and J ends lost 2 bases and 2 bases respectively, with 6 bases between them. The CDR3 DNA reads TGTGCCAGCTCACCAGGATATAACACTGAAGCTTTCTTT. Its translation: CASSPGYNTEAFF.

This clone was recorded many times. V and J are TRBV18 and TRBJ2-7; TRBD1 matches 7 bases. CDR1 KGHSH and CDR2 LQKENI come from the germline V gene. The length of the CDR3 is 15 residues. V shed 3 bases, J shed 0 bases, and the junction held 5 bases outside the gene matches. CDR3 nucleotide sequence: TGTGCCAGCTCACCTCCGGACAGGCCCTCCTACGAGCAGTACTTC. It yields the protein CASSPPDRPSYEQYF.

This clone counts as medium-sized (0.01 to 0.1%). The chain is built from TRBV6-1 and TRBJ1-6; D is undetermined. The CDR3 totals 12 residues. The germline V gene encodes CDR1 MNHNS and CDR2 SASEGT. The V and J ends lost 6 bases and 14 bases respectively, with 14 bases between them. CDR3 sequence: CASRPPGRTLHF. In nucleotides, the CDR3 is TGTGCCAGCAGGCCACCCGGGCGCACCCTCCACTTT.

This clone is termed medium-sized. The chain uses TRBV12-3 or TRBV12-4 and TRBJ2-7; D gene ambiguous. V was shortened by 2 bases and J by 3 bases, with 5 bases between the two germline ends. The CDR3 has 12 amino acids. This CDR3 is CASSLPGYEQYF. In nucleotides, the CDR3 is TGTGCCAGCAGTTTACCAGGCTACGAGCAGTACTTC.

This clone was recorded at least ten times. The rearrangement joins TRBV24-1 to TRBJ2-7, with TRBD2 identical over 16 bases. This CDR3 spans 16 amino acids. V lost 4 bases and J lost 6; bases outside the gene matches: 5. Germline assignment: CDR1 KGHDR and CDR2 SFDVKD. The CDR3 DNA sequence: TGTGCCACCAGTGAAGGGACTAGCGGGAGGGTGTTCGAGCAGTACTTC. As protein: CATSEGTSGRVFEQYF.

This clone ranks as medium-sized (0.01 to 0.1%). The chain has TRBV6-1 and TRBJ1-1; D might be TRBD1 (6 bases). This CDR3 has 13 residues. Trimming stripped 9 bases from V and 4 bases from J, with 15 bases between. Germline V gene lookup returns CDR1 MNHNS and CDR2 SASEGT. The CDR3 sequence is CASGGGGFTEAFF. The CDR3 DNA is TGTGCCAGTGGTGGGGGGGGCTTCACTGAAGCTTTCTTT.

This clone was picked up a small number of times. The CDR3 sequence: CASSPTSLEQYF. The CDR3 nucleotides read TGTGCCAGCAGTCCGACTAGCTTGGAGCAGTACTTC. V is TRBV12-3 or TRBV12-4 and J is TRBJ2-7, with TRBD2 matching over 7 bases. The CDR3 is 12 amino acids. The ends lost 5 bases at V and 7 bases at J; junction bases unmatched: 5.

There are many counts of this clone. This may stem from a read error, because a much larger clone lies one nucleotide away. J is TRBJ1-6 and V is TRBV10-3; 8 bases map to TRBD1. The germline V gene has CDR1 ENHRY and CDR2 SYGVKD. The CDR3 totals 15 residues. The CDR3 sequence: CAISVRTGPDSPPHF. The CDR3 coding sequence is TGTGCCATCAGTGTCAGGACAGGGCCGGATTCACCCCCCCACTTT.

The chain has TRBV6-1 and TRBJ2-1; 10 bases map to TRBD2. V trimming: 6 bases; J trimming: 5 bases; junction bases outside the gene matches: 10. The CDR3 runs 16 residues. Germline V gives CDR1 MNHNS, CDR2 SASEGT. The DNA for the CDR3 is TGTGCCAGCAGCTCCTATGGACTAGCGGATGACAATGAGCAGTTCTTC. It translates to CASSSYGLADDNEQFF.

The chain links TRBV2 to TRBJ2-2, with TRBD1 as a possible D gene (6 bases). The germline V gene has CDR1 SNHLY and CDR2 FYNNEI. The ends were cut back, 2 bases at V and 1 base at J, with 11 bases in the middle. The CDR3 is 16 residues long. The CDR3 sequence is CASSEQGSRNTGELFF. CDR3 in DNA: TGTGCCAGCAGTGAACAGGGGTCCCGGAACACCGGGGAGCTGTTTTTT. Drawing the rest from reference TRBV2 and TRBJ2-2, the complete variable domain is EPEVTQTPSHQVTQMGQEVILRCVPISNHLYFYWYRQILGQKVEFLVSFYNNEISEKSEIFDDQFSVERPDGSNFTLKIRSTKLEDSAMYFCASSEQGSRNTGELFFGEGSRLTVL.

Many counts were recorded for this clone. This chain links TRBV28 with TRBJ1-2, with a tentative D call TRBD1 (6 bases). Germline values: CDR1 MDHEN, CDR2 SYDVKM. Trimming took 6 bases from V and 7 from J, leaving 18 bases between them. CDR3 size: 14 residues. The CDR3 is CASSSPRGMFGYTF. The CDR3 DNA sequence: TGTGCCAGCAGCTCGCCCAGGGGCATGTTTGGCTACACCTTC.

This clone has at least ten counts. The chain carries TRBV6-2 or TRBV6-3 and TRBJ2-5, with TRBD1 matching 7 bases. This CDR3 has 17 residues. Unmatched junction bases numbered 11, after V lost 2 bases and J lost 2 bases. Germline V CDR1 and CDR2: MNHEY, SVGEGT. CDR3 coding DNA: TGTGCCAGCAGTTACAAGGGACAGCTTCACGATCAAGAGACCCAGTACTTC. Translated, it gives CASSYKGQLHDQETQYF.

This chain uses TRBV20-1 with TRBJ1-1; D is possibly TRBD1 (6 bases). This CDR3 region has 11 residues. With 3 bases removed from V and 5 bases from J, the gap between germline ends came to 7 bases. Per germline, CDR1 DFQATT and CDR2 SNEGSKA (reference sequence). In DNA, the CDR3 is TGCAGTGCTAGCCAGGGGACTGAAGCTTTCTTT. Translating gives CSASQGTEAFF.

This clone has only a few counts. This rearrangement joins TRBV2 to TRBJ2-7; unclear D gene. Germline V lookup: CDR1 SNHLY, CDR2 FYNNEI. V dropped 6 bases and J dropped 4 bases, with 10 bases sitting between them. The CDR3 length is 12 residues. The CDR3 bases are TGTGCCAGCAGCTCCGCCGGATACGAGCAGTACTTC. Translated: CASSSAGYEQYF.

In its sample, this clone was seen many times. This sequence joins TRBV5-1 and TRBJ2-7; 9 bases align to TRBD1. This CDR3 is built from 15 residues. CDR1 is SGHRS, CDR2 YFSETQ, per germline. Trimming at V came to 3 bases and at J to 7 bases, leaving 11 bases not matched to a gene. The CDR3 DNA sequence: TGCGCCAGCAGCTACGCCGGGACAGGGACGGGGGAGCAGTACTTC. Protein sequence: CASSYAGTGTGEQYF.

This clone was picked up many times. The rearrangement links TRBV9 to TRBJ1-3; no definite D call. In germline, CDR1 is SGDLS, CDR2 YYNGEE. This CDR3 comprises 13 residues. V lost 3 bases to trimming and J lost 3 bases, with 7 bases between them. The CDR3 coding sequence is TGTGCCAGCAGCGCCCTATATGGAAACACCATATATTTT. Protein product: CASSALYGNTIYF.

The V call is TRBV6-1, the J call TRBJ1-5; D is undetermined. This CDR3 contains 15 residues. Germline V gene lookup returns CDR1 MNHNS and CDR2 SASEGT. V was pared by 8 bases and J by 7 bases, with 21 bases between. In DNA form, the CDR3 reads TGTGCCAGCGGTCTCTCCCGACATGGATCACAGCCCCAGCATTTT. Protein product: CASGLSRHGSQPQHF.